A single T cell receptor (beta chain) is shown here with its context. This may arise from a read error, as a much more abundant clone is one base away. The CDR3 is 15 residues long. Germline V gene data show CDR1 as MGHRA and CDR2 as YSYEKL. These data originate in a study of molecular identifiers for immune sequencing clone quantification. Naive CD8 libraries were made from about 20,000 to 1,000,000 sorted cells, and they used 10%, 30% or 50% RNA. Making the bulk TCR libraries relied on previously described methods and listed TCR primers. TCRdb used MiXCR to reprocess the PCR reads, holding one entry per CDR3 protein. The sample gives approximately 90,000 distinct CDR3 sequences, about 21% of which show up once; 0.8% to 1.2% is in the top ten.

Sequenced material: naive CD8+ T cells from blood, with Jurkat cell RNA spiked in. The sample's subset: FACS-sorted CD8+CD4-CCR7+CD45RA+ naive T cells. The sequence was obtained from a human donor in good health. Some libraries in this study had Jurkat cell RNA spiked in. The V call is TRBV4-1, the J call TRBJ2-7; 9 bases fit TRBD1. Here the CDR3 DNA reads TGCGCCAGCAGCGACCGGACAGGGGCCTCCTACAAGCAGTACTTC. It yields the protein CASSDRTGASYKQYF.